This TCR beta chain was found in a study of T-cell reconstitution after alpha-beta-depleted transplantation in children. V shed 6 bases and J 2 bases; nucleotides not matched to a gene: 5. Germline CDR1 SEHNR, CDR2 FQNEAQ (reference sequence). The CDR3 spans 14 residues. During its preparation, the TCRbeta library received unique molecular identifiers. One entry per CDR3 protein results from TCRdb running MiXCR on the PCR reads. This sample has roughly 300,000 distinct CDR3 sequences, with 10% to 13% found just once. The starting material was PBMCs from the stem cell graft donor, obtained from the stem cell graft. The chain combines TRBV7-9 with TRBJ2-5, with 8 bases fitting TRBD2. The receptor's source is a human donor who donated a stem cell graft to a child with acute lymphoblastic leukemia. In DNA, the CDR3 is TGTGCCAGCAGACCGACTAGCGCACAAGAGACCCAGTACTTC. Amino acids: CASRPTSAQETQYF.